These 32 T cell receptor beta chains were all obtained from the same sample, sequenced in a study of T cells expressing NK-cell markers. TCRdb processed the 5' RACE reads again and assigns one entry to each CDR3 protein, with no DNA. The listing records about 460,000 distinct CDR3 sequences. Material for sequencing was blood T cells: a sorted CD56 or NKG2C T cell subset, CD4+ or CD8+ T cells, or bulk PBMC T cells (not recorded which). The receptors come from a woman between 45 and 60 years old in good health.

The chain couples TRBV5-1 to TRBJ2-1. Germline V gene lookup returns CDR1 SGHRS and CDR2 YFSETQ. This CDR3 contains 15 residues. The chain's CDR3 is CASSSKRDSYNEQFF.

The chain combines TRBV14 with TRBJ1-2. CDR3 length: 15 residues. CDR1 SGHDN and CDR2 FVKESK come from the germline V gene. The CDR3 region is CASSQIKGSSYGYTF.

V usage is TRBV20-1 and J usage is TRBJ2-1. This CDR3 contains 13 residues. The germline V gene has CDR1 DFQATT and CDR2 SNEGSKA (reference sequence). CDR3 in amino acids: CSARFQQGNEQFF.

The rearrangement joins TRBV10-2 to TRBJ1-2. CDR3 size: 12 residues. Germline CDR1 WSHSY, CDR2 SAAADI. CDR3 amino acids: CASRDVNYGYTF.

The chain combines TRBV5-8 with TRBJ1-5. The CDR3 runs 13 residues. Germline V lookup: CDR1 SGHTS, CDR2 YDEGEE. The CDR3 protein is CASTYSSNQPQHF.

This chain uses TRBV7-2 with TRBJ1-2; TCRdb indicates TRBD1, and absent DNA this call remains unverified. Germline loops: CDR1 SGHTA, CDR2 FQGNSA. CDR3 size: 17 residues. The CDR3 reads CASSFPSRGRFLYGYTF. The full variable domain, rest sourced from reference TRBV7-2 and TRBJ1-2, is GAGVSQSPSNKVTEKGKDVELRCDPISGHTALYWYRQSLGQGLEFLIYFQGNSAPDKSGLPSDRFSAERTGGSVSTLTIQRTQQEDSAVYLCASSFPSRGRFLYGYTFGSGTRLTVV.

V and J are TRBV7-2 and TRBJ2-3. The V gene's germline CDR1 is SGHTA and CDR2 FQGNSA. The CDR3 totals 15 residues. CDR3 amino acids: CASGLGMLAGDTQYF.

The rearrangement links TRBV5-1 to TRBJ2-6; checking the TCRdb D call of TRBD2 is not possible without DNA. Germline lookup yields CDR1 SGHRS and CDR2 YFSETQ. The CDR3 covers 13 residues. CDR3 protein: CAAAQEGANVLTF. The whole variable domain, filled in from reference TRBV5-1 and TRBJ2-6, reads KAGVTQTPRYLIKTRGQQVTLSCSPISGHRSVSWYQQTPGQGLQFLFEYFSETQRNKGNFPGRFSGRQFSNSRSEMNVSTLELGDSALYLCAAAQEGANVLTFGAGSRLTVL.

This chain uses TRBV6-4 with TRBJ2-3. The length of the CDR3 is 13 residues. CDR1 and CDR2 from the germline V gene are MRHNA and SNTAGT. CDR3 residues: CASSDSLTDTQYF.

The chain uses TRBV12-3 or TRBV12-4 and TRBJ2-7. The CDR3 runs to 15 residues. CDR3 protein: CASSFGLASSYEQYF.

The chain has TRBV3-1 and TRBJ2-1; absent DNA, TCRdb's TRBD2 call cannot be checked. Germline V gene lookup returns CDR1 LGHDT and CDR2 YNNKEL (reference sequence). The CDR3 has 17 residues. CDR3 region: CASSQDLEAGAYNEQFF.

The chain's CDR3 is CASSLAFRNNEQFF. The rearrangement joins TRBV5-1 to TRBJ2-1. CDR1 and CDR2 (germline): SGHRS, YFSETQ. CDR3 length: 14 residues.

This chain joins TRBV13 and TRBJ1-2. The germline V gene encodes CDR1 PRHDT and CDR2 FYEKMQ (reference sequence). This CDR3 is 13 amino acids long. CDR3 region: CASSELRNYGYTF. The variable domain in full, with the rest retrieved from reference TRBV13 and TRBJ1-2, is AAGVIQSPRHLIKEKRETATLKCYPIPRHDTVYWYQQGPGQDPQFLISFYEKMQSDKGSIPDRFSAQQFSDYHSELNMSSLELGDSALYFCASSELRNYGYTFGSGTRLTVV.

V gene TRBV15 combines with J gene TRBJ2-2; checking the TCRdb D call of TRBD2 is not possible without DNA. The V gene's germline CDR1 is LNHNV and CDR2 YYDKDF (reference sequence). CDR3 length: 15 amino acids. This CDR3 is CATNRREGVTGELFF.

The chain recombines TRBV19 with TRBJ2-2; no DNA is available, so the TRBD2 call from TCRdb remains unchecked. This CDR3 has 17 amino acids. The V gene's germline CDR1 is LNHDA and CDR2 SQIVND (reference sequence). The CDR3 loop is CASSRHSGSSYTGELFF.

The CDR3 sequence is CASSSRGDTEAFF. V usage is TRBV12-3 or TRBV12-4 and J usage is TRBJ1-1; TCRdb lists TRBD1, though no DNA is available to test this call. CDR3 length: 13 residues.

The V call is TRBV6-5, the J call TRBJ1-5. CDR1 MNHEY and CDR2 SVGAGI come from the germline V gene. This CDR3 region has 13 residues. The CDR3 protein is CASSYQKDQPQHF.

The rearrangement links TRBV29-1 to TRBJ2-3; TCRdb's D call, TRBD2, is unchecked because there is no DNA. Germline CDR1 and CDR2: SQVTM and ANQGSEA. The CDR3 consists of 12 residues. The CDR3 is CSVLEGSDTQYF.

The chain couples TRBV4-1 to TRBJ2-3; TCRdb lists TRBD2, though no DNA is available to test this call. The CDR3 covers 17 residues. CDR1 MGHRA and CDR2 YSYEKL come from the germline V gene. CDR3 region: CASSQSPLGGRADTQYF.

V usage is TRBV6-2 or TRBV6-3 and J usage is TRBJ1-1. Germline V gene data show CDR1 as MNHEY and CDR2 as SVGEGT. The CDR3 sequence is 13 residues long. The CDR3 region is CASSYALNTEAFF.

The chain is built from TRBV6-5 and TRBJ2-1; TCRdb names TRBD2, which stays unverified in the absence of DNA. Germline CDR1 reads MNHEY; CDR2 reads SVGAGI. This CDR3 region has 16 residues. The CDR3 region is CASSYWSSGSGVEQFF.

This rearrangement joins TRBV9 to TRBJ1-4. Germline assignment: CDR1 SGDLS and CDR2 YYNGEE. The CDR3 length is 14 residues. The CDR3 here is CASSSRASNEKLFF. Variable domain in full (rest from reference TRBV9 and TRBJ1-4): DSGVTQTPKHLITATGQRVTLRCSPRSGDLSVYWYQQSLDQGLQFLIQYYNGEERAKGNILERFSAQQFPDLHSELNLSSLELGDSALYFCASSSRASNEKLFFGSGTQLSVL.

V is TRBV7-2 and J is TRBJ2-3; TCRdb's D gene call, TRBD1, goes unchecked for lack of DNA. Per germline, CDR1 SGHTA and CDR2 FQGNSA. The CDR3 spans 14 residues. CDR3 protein: CASSLARPPDTQYF. Full variable domain (rest looked up from reference TRBV7-2 and TRBJ2-3): GAGVSQSPSNKVTEKGKDVELRCDPISGHTALYWYRQSLGQGLEFLIYFQGNSAPDKSGLPSDRFSAERTGGSVSTLTIQRTQQEDSAVYLCASSLARPPDTQYFGPGTRLTVL.

The chain links TRBV20-1 to TRBJ1-3; TCRdb selects TRBD1, and the lack of DNA leaves this call unchecked. CDR3 length: 14 amino acids. Germline-derived CDR1 and CDR2 are DFQATT and SNEGSKA (reference sequence). The CDR3 loop is CSVQEGGPGNTIYF.

V gene TRBV24-1 combines with J gene TRBJ2-1; with no DNA, the TCRdb D assignment of TRBD1 cannot be verified. The germline V gene has CDR1 KGHDR and CDR2 SFDVKD. The CDR3 extends over 14 amino acids. The CDR3 spells CATSSTTGANEQFF.

CDR3 sequence reads: CSARTGYNSPLHF. The V call is TRBV29-1, the J call TRBJ1-6; no DNA is available, so the TRBD1 call from TCRdb remains unchecked. The V gene's germline CDR1 is SQVTM and CDR2 ANQGSEA. There are 13 residues in the CDR3.

The CDR3: CASKSGGWTEAFF. The gene calls are TRBV21-1 and TRBJ1-1; TCRdb's D call, TRBD1, is unchecked because there is no DNA. TRBV21-1 is recorded as a pseudogene. There are 13 residues in the CDR3.

The chain joins TRBV15 to TRBJ2-2; TCRdb calls TRBD1, which cannot be checked without DNA. The CDR3 extends over 14 amino acids. Germline V gene sequence: CDR1 LNHNV, CDR2 YYDKDF (reference sequence). The CDR3: CATRGGGFPGELFF.

The V gene is TRBV6-2 or TRBV6-3, the J gene TRBJ2-2; TCRdb indicates TRBD2, and absent DNA this call remains unverified. Looked up from germline, CDR1 is MNHEY and CDR2 is SVGEGT. This CDR3 comprises 14 residues. The CDR3 loop is CASSYSTLAGELFF.

The genes are TRBV6-5 and TRBJ2-5. The CDR3 contains 15 residues. Germline loops: CDR1 MNHEY, CDR2 SVGAGI. CDR3: CASSYVSVSQETQYF.

The J gene is TRBJ2-1, the V gene TRBV6-2 or TRBV6-3. The CDR3 totals 15 residues. CDR1 MNHEY and CDR2 SVGEGT come from the germline V gene. The CDR3 loop is CASSLGSSSYNEQFF.

The rearrangement links TRBV12-3 or TRBV12-4 to TRBJ2-1. The CDR3 totals 12 residues. The chain's CDR3 is CASSLAWREQFF.